The 27 T cell receptor beta chains presented below share a single source sample, sequenced in a study of cytomegalovirus exposure and HLA in healthy donors. PCR involved 60 Vbeta and 13 Jbeta primers. Assay: immunoSEQ multiplex PCR; the TCRdb copy retains only in-frame clones and omits some. The repertoire holds about 100,000 clones, with around 74% as singletons. Source material: PBMCs. These receptor sequences come from a woman in her 70s in good health and CMV-seropositive.

The chain uses TRBV5-1 and TRBJ2-1; 11 bases map to TRBD2. CDR3 size: 16 residues. CDR1 and CDR2 from the germline V gene are SGHRS and YFSETQ. The J segment lost 7 bases and the V segment lost 2 bases, leaving 8 bases of the junction unmatched. DNA of the CDR3: TGCGCCAGCAGCTTTATAGCGGGAGGGCCGGAAAATGAGCAGTTCTTC. Translation gives CASSFIAGGPENEQFF.

J is TRBJ1-2 and V is TRBV19, with D perhaps matching TRBD1 (5 bases). The CDR3 is 12 amino acids. Germline-derived CDR1 and CDR2 are LNHDA and SQIVND (reference sequence). The ends were cut back, 4 bases at V and 6 bases at J, with 9 bases in the middle. The CDR3 loop reads CASSRTLNGYTF. The CDR3 DNA sequence: TGTGCCAGTAGTAGGACATTGAATGGCTACACCTTC.

The V gene is TRBV2, the J gene TRBJ2-1; a possible D gene is TRBD1 (5 bases). The ends were cut back, 7 bases at V and 8 bases at J, with 9 bases in the middle. The germline V gene has CDR1 SNHLY and CDR2 FYNNEI. This CDR3 is 11 amino acids long. CDR3: CASKLRDEQFF. CDR3 nucleotides: TGTGCCAGCAAACTCAGGGATGAGCAGTTCTTC. The whole variable domain, remainder taken from reference TRBV2 and TRBJ2-1, is EPEVTQTPSHQVTQMGQEVILRCVPISNHLYFYWYRQILGQKVEFLVSFYNNEISEKSEIFDDQFSVERPDGSNFTLKIRSTKLEDSAMYFCASKLRDEQFFGPGTRLTVL.

CDR3 DNA: TGTGCCAGCAGCCAAGGACAGGGGGCTGGGGAGCAGTACTTC. Translating it yields CASSQGQGAGEQYF. The chain combines TRBV11-1 with TRBJ2-7; 11 positions match TRBD1. The germline V gene has CDR1 SGHAT and CDR2 FQDESV (reference sequence). This CDR3 is built from 14 residues. V gave up 5 bases and J gave up 7 bases; unmatched junction bases: 7.

The V call is TRBV13, the J call TRBJ2-7; 8 nucleotides line up with TRBD2. This CDR3 region has 15 residues. V lost 5 bases, J lost 1 base, and 7 bases stayed unmatched. Germline CDR1 reads PRHDT; CDR2 reads FYEKMQ (reference sequence). The CDR3 nucleotides are TGTGCCAGCAGCGGCTTCGGGGGGGGTTCCTACGAGCAGTACTTC. It encodes CASSGFGGGSYEQYF. Variable domain in full (rest from reference TRBV13 and TRBJ2-7): AAGVIQSPRHLIKEKRETATLKCYPIPRHDTVYWYQQGPGQDPQFLISFYEKMQSDKGSIPDRFSAQQFSDYHSELNMSSLELGDSALYFCASSGFGGGSYEQYFGPGTRLTVT.

J is TRBJ2-3 and V is TRBV7-8; 9 bases agree with TRBD1. Trimming took 3 bases from V and 5 from J; bases not matched to a gene: 12. The CDR3 is made up of 17 amino acids. Per germline, CDR1 SGHVS and CDR2 FQNEAQ. CDR3: CASSFLIDRGTVDTQYF. CDR3 DNA sequence: TGTGCCAGCAGCTTTCTCATTGACAGGGGGACGGTAGATACGCAGTATTTT.

V is TRBV28 and J is TRBJ2-3, with TRBD1 matching over 9 bases. In germline, CDR1 is MDHEN, CDR2 SYDVKM. Germline trimming cut 5 bases from V and 1 base from J; bases unmatched to any gene: 10. This CDR3 spans 17 amino acids. The CDR3 protein is CASSPSSGTGRTDTQYF. The CDR3 bases are TGTGCCAGCAGTCCATCATCCGGGACAGGGCGCACAGATACGCAGTATTTT.

The chain recombines TRBV7-3 with TRBJ2-5; 10 nucleotides line up with TRBD1. The CDR3 is 12 residues long. Germline CDR1 SGHTA, CDR2 FQGTGA. The V segment lost 5 bases and the J segment 11 bases; nucleotides outside the gene matches: 5. CDR3 nucleotide sequence: TGTGCCAGCAGCGGCGGACAGGGGGAGCAGTACTTC. Translated, it gives CASSGGQGEQYF. Full variable domain (rest looked up from reference TRBV7-3 and TRBJ2-5): GAGVSQTPSNKVTEKGKYVELRCDPISGHTALYWYRQSLGQGPEFLIYFQGTGAADDSGLPNDRFFAVRPEGSVSTLKIQRTERGDSAVYLCASSGGQGEQYFGPGTRLLVL.

Note on this clone: An end of the junction does not agree with germline; a read error may underlie this. This chain connects TRBV30 to TRBJ1-1, with TRBD1 as a possible D gene (6 bases). This CDR3 is 15 amino acids long. The germline V gene encodes CDR1 GTSNPN and CDR2 SVGIG (reference sequence). CDR3 coding DNA: TGTGCCTGGAGTCTATGGGACAAGAGGAACTCTGAAGCTTTCTTT. Translated: CAWSLWDKRNSEAFF. Full variable domain (outside the CDR3, taken from reference TRBV30 and TRBJ1-1): SQTIHQWPATLVQPVGSPLSLECTVEGTSNPNLYWYRQAAGRGLQLLFYSVGIGQISSEVPQNLSASRPQDRQFILSSKKLLLSDSGFYLCAWSLWDKRNSEAFFGQGTRLTVV.

The V gene is TRBV27, the J gene TRBJ2-7, with D perhaps matching TRBD2 (6 bases). The V end lost 3 bases, the J end lost 0 bases, and 9 bases lay between the germline ends. CDR3 length equals 14 residues. Per germline, CDR1 MNHEY and CDR2 SMNVEV (reference sequence). CDR3 in DNA: TGTGCCAGCAGTTTGAGCGGGTCCTCCTACGAGCAGTACTTC. Protein: CASSLSGSSYEQYF.

The CDR3 spells CASSVGSFEGRETQYF. The CDR3 DNA is TGTGCCAGCAGCGTAGGGTCGTTTGAGGGAAGGGAGACCCAGTACTTC. The chain combines TRBV9 with TRBJ2-5, with TRBD2 as a possible D gene (5 bases). The V end lost 0 bases, the J end lost 5 bases, and 17 bases lay between the germline ends. The CDR3 is made up of 16 amino acids. CDR1 SGDLS and CDR2 YYNGEE come from the germline V gene.

A few counts support this clone. The chain uses TRBV10-3 and TRBJ2-1; 10 bases map to TRBD1. The CDR3 loop spans 17 amino acids. Germline lookup yields CDR1 ENHRY and CDR2 SYGVKD. V trimming: 3 bases; J trimming: 0 bases; junction bases outside the gene matches: 5. For the CDR3, the DNA is TGTGCCATCAGTGACCCGACAGGGGGCGCCTCCTACAATGAGCAGTTCTTC. Translation: CAISDPTGGASYNEQFF.

This chain links TRBV9 with TRBJ2-3, with 7 bases identical to TRBD2. The CDR3 is made up of 15 amino acids. The J segment lost 5 bases and the V segment lost 2 bases, leaving 8 bases of the junction unmatched. CDR1 and CDR2 (germline): SGDLS, YYNGEE. The CDR3: CASSVLVGGLDTQYF. In DNA form, the CDR3 reads TGTGCCAGCAGCGTCCTCGTGGGAGGGCTAGATACGCAGTATTTT.

The J gene is TRBJ2-2, the V gene TRBV7-9; 10 positions match TRBD2. The V gene's germline CDR1 is SEHNR and CDR2 FQNEAQ (reference sequence). The CDR3 consists of 15 residues. Unmatched junction bases numbered 7, after V lost 5 bases and J lost 7 bases. CDR3 in amino acids: CASSPGTSVFGELFF. The CDR3 bases are TGTGCCAGCAGCCCCGGGACTAGCGTTTTCGGGGAGCTGTTTTTT.

The chain carries TRBV7-2 and TRBJ2-2; no clear D. The germline V and J ends were trimmed by 2 bases and 3 bases, with 10 bases remaining between them. Germline lookup yields CDR1 SGHTA and CDR2 FQGNSA. The CDR3 is 15 amino acids. The CDR3 coding sequence is TGTGCCAGCAGCTTAATTGTACTTGACACCGGGGAGCTGTTTTTT. This sequence encodes CASSLIVLDTGELFF.

The chain joins TRBV7-2 to TRBJ2-2, with TRBD1 as a possible D gene (7 bases). The CDR3 spans 18 residues. The V gene lost 1 base and the J gene lost 5 bases, with 20 bases spanning the gap. Germline loops: CDR1 SGHTA, CDR2 FQGNSA. CDR3 nucleotide sequence: TGTGCCAGCAGCTTAGTGGCAGGGGGTGCCGGGGGAACCGGGGAGCTGTTTTTT. Protein sequence: CASSLVAGGAGGTGELFF.

V gene TRBV5-6 combines with J gene TRBJ2-7, with D perhaps TRBD2 (6 bases). The CDR3 covers 15 residues. Germline V gives CDR1 SGHDT, CDR2 YYEEEE. The V gene lost 3 bases and the J gene lost 3 bases, with 16 bases spanning the gap. CDR3 sequence reads: CASSWGVQRSYEQYF. CDR3 nucleotide sequence: TGTGCCAGCAGCTGGGGGGTGCAAAGGAGCTACGAGCAGTACTTC.

This sequence joins TRBV6-6 and TRBJ2-7; 8 bases are shared with TRBD1. In germline, CDR1 is MNHNY, CDR2 SVGAGI (reference sequence). Losses at the gene ends were 6 bases for V and 2 bases for J; bases not matched to a gene: 12. The length of the CDR3 is 16 residues. The CDR3 bases are TGTGCCAGCAGCTCTACCAGACAGGGGACGGCCTACGAGCAGTACTTC. It encodes CASSSTRQGTAYEQYF.

This clone has more than one count but fewer than ten. The V call is TRBV28, the J call TRBJ2-2; D might be TRBD1 (6 bases). The CDR3 loop spans 14 amino acids. V shed 6 bases and J shed 5 bases, with 13 bases lying between them. Germline lookup yields CDR1 MDHEN and CDR2 SYDVKM. This CDR3 is CASSTGFGTGELFF. For the CDR3, the DNA is TGTGCCAGCAGCACAGGGTTCGGGACCGGGGAGCTGTTTTTT.

The table lists this clone with a few counts. The chain carries TRBV10-3 and TRBJ1-5; no definite D call. The germline V gene has CDR1 ENHRY and CDR2 SYGVKD. V was pared by 0 bases and J by 5 bases, with 5 bases between. This CDR3 is built from 13 residues. The CDR3 protein is CAISESSYQPQHF. The CDR3 region has the DNA TGTGCCATCAGTGAGTCAAGCTATCAGCCCCAGCATTTT.

The V gene is TRBV7-2, the J gene TRBJ2-2; D is undetermined. The length of the CDR3 is 13 residues. Trimming stripped 1 base from V and 5 bases from J, with 5 bases between. CDR1 SGHTA and CDR2 FQGNSA come from the germline V gene. The CDR3, as DNA: TGTGCCAGCAGCTTAGTCTTGACCGGGGAGCTGTTTTTT. Residues: CASSLVLTGELFF.

The chain couples TRBV7-6 to TRBJ1-5, with TRBD1 matching 8 bases. Looked up from germline, CDR1 is SGHVS and CDR2 is FNYEAQ. The CDR3 totals 18 residues. J lost 4 bases, V lost 1 base, and 12 bases had no gene match. CDR3 nucleotides: TGTGCCAGCAGCTTAGTAGAGGACAGGGCTGGGGGGAATCAGCCCCAGCATTTT. Translated: CASSLVEDRAGGNQPQHF.

There are a few counts of this clone. The chain has TRBV2 and TRBJ2-2, with D possibly TRBD1 on 7 matching bases. CDR3 size: 15 residues. Trimming pared 6 bases from V and 4 bases from J, leaving 15 bases between. In germline, CDR1 is SNHLY, CDR2 FYNNEI. CDR3 nucleotides: TGTGCCAGCAGGATCCGACAGGGAGGCACCGGGGAGCTGTTTTTT. This gives the protein CASRIRQGGTGELFF.

The chain links TRBV30 to TRBJ1-5, with a possible D match to TRBD1 (5 bases). The V end lost 0 bases, the J end lost 6 bases, and 12 bases lay between the germline ends. Looked up from germline, CDR1 is GTSNPN and CDR2 is SVGIG (reference sequence). CDR3 size: 14 residues. The CDR3 protein is CAWSVGVGPQPQHF. The CDR3 DNA follows: TGTGCCTGGAGTGTTGGGGTGGGGCCTCAGCCCCAGCATTTT.

The chain employs TRBV5-1 and TRBJ2-7; TRBD1 matches at 9 bases. Germline trimming cut 3 bases from V and 5 bases from J; bases unmatched to any gene: 9. The germline CDR1 and CDR2 sequences are SGHRS and YFSETQ. The CDR3 extends over 15 amino acids. In DNA, the CDR3 is TGCGCCAGCAGCTATCTGGGACAGGGAATCCACGAGCAGTACTTC. The encoded protein is CASSYLGQGIHEQYF.

The chain couples TRBV19 to TRBJ1-5; 7 bases line up with TRBD1. V lost 4 bases, J lost 1 base, and 13 bases stayed unmatched. The germline V gene has CDR1 LNHDA and CDR2 SQIVND (reference sequence). The CDR3 consists of 18 residues. CDR3 sequence (DNA): TGTGCCAGTAGTAGCTTACAGGGGAGGTTGGGAAGCAATCAGCCCCAGCATTTT. This gives the protein CASSSLQGRLGSNQPQHF.

This clone showed up just once. J is TRBJ1-2 and V is TRBV28, with D uncertain. V lost 10 bases and J lost 4, with 13 bases in between. Germline assignment: CDR1 MDHEN and CDR2 SYDVKM. The CDR3 contains 12 residues. The CDR3, as DNA: TGTGCCACCCTACCTAACAGCTATGGCTACACCTTC. It encodes CATLPNSYGYTF.